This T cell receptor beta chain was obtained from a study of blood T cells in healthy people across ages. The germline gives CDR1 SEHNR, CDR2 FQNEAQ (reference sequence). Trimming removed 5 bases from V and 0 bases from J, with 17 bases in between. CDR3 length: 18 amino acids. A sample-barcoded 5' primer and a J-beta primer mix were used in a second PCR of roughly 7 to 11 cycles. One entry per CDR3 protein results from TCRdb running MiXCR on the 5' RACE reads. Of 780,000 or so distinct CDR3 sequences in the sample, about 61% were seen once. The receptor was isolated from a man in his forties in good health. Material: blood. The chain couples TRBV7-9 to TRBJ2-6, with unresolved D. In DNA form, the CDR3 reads TGTGCCAGCAGCCCTTGGTCTCCTAGGGACTCTGGGGCCAACGTCCTGACTTTC. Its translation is CASSPWSPRDSGANVLTF.